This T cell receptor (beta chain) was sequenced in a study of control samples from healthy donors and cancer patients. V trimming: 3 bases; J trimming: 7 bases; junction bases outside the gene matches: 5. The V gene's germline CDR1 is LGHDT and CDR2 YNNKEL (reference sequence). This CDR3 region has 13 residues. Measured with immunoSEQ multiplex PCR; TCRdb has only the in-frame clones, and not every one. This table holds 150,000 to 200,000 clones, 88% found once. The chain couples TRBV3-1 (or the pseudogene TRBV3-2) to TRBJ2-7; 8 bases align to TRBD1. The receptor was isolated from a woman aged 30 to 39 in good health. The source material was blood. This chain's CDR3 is CASSHQGAREQYF. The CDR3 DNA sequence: TGTGCCAGCAGCCATCAGGGGGCGCGAGAGCAGTACTTC.